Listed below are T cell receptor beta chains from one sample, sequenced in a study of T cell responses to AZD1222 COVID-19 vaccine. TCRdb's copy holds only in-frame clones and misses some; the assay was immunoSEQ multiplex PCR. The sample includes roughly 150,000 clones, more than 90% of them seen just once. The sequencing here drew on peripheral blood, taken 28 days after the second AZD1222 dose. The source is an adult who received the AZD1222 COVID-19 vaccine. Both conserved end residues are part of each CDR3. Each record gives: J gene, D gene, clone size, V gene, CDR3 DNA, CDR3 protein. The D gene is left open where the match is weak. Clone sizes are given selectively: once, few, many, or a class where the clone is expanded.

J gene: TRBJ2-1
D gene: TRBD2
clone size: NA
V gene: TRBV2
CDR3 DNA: TGTGCCAGCCGTCCGGGAGGGGCCTACAATGAGCAGTTCTTC
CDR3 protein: CASRPGGAYNEQFF

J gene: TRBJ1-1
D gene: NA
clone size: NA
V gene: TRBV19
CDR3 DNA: TGTGCCAGTAGTAGACCGCTGAACACTGAAGCTTTCTTT
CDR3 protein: CASSRPLNTEAFF

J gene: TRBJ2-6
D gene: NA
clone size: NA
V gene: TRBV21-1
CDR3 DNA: TGTGCCAGCAGCACTAGAAACAGGGGCGGAGGGGCCAACGTCCTGACTTTC
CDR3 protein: CASSTRNRGGGANVLTF

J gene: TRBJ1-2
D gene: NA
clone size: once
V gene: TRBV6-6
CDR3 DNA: TGTGCCAGCAGTCAAAAGGGAGAGGGGGATTATTTGTTCCATGGCTACACCTTC
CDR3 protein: CASSQKGEGDYLFHGYTF

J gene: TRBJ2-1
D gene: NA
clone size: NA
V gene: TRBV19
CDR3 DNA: TGTGCCAGTAGTATAGATAAACAGTTCAATGAGCAGTTCTTC
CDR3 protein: CASSIDKQFNEQFF

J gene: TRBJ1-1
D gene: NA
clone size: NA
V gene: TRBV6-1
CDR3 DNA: TGTGCCAGCAGTGAATCCGTAAGATGGACTGAAGCTTTCTTT
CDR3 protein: CASSESVRWTEAFF

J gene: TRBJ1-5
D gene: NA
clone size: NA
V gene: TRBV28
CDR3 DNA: TGTGCCAGCAGTACTTCCAGGGCGCTCGGAGTTTTT
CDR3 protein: CASSTSRALGVF

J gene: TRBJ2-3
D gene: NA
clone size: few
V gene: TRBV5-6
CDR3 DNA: TGTGCCAGCAGCTTGGGATTAGGGGCCCGTCCCCCAGATACGCAGTATTTT
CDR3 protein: CASSLGLGARPPDTQYF

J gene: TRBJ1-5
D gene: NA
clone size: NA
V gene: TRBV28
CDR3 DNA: TGTGCCAGCAGTCCTGGACAGCTAAATCAGCCCCAGCATTTT
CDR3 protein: CASSPGQLNQPQHF

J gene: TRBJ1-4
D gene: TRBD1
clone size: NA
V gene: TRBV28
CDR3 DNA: TGTGCCAGCAGCCCATCTACCGGGACAGGAAGGCAAAAACTGTTTTTT
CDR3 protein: CASSPSTGTGRQKLFF

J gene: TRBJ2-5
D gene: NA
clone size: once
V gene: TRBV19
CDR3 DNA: TGTGCCAGTAGTAAACAGACAAACCAAGAGACCCAGTACTTC
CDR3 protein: CASSKQTNQETQYF

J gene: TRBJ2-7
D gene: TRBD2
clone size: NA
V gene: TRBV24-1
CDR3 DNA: TGTGCCACCAGTGCCCCGGGACTACCTTACGGGCAGTACTTC
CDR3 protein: CATSAPGLPYGQYF

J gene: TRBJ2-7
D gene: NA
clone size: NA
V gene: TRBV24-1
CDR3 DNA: TGTGCCACCATCCGGCGGGAACACTCCTACGAGCAGTACTTC
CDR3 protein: CATIRREHSYEQYF

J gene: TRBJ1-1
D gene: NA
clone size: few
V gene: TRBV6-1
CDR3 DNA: TGTGCCAGCAGTGAGGAGTACATGAACACTGAAGCTTTCTTT
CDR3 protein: CASSEEYMNTEAFF

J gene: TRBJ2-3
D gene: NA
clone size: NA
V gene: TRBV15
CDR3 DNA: TGTGCCACCAGCAGGACCACTAGCACAGATACGCAGTATTTT
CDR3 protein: CATSRTTSTDTQYF

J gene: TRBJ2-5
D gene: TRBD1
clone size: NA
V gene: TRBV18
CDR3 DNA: TGTGCCAGCTCCCGACAGGGTGGGGAGACCCAGTACTTC
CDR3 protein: CASSRQGGETQYF

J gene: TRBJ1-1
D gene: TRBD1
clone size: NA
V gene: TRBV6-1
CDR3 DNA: TGTGCCAGCAGTGGCCCCTGGGACAGGGGCGGGGGGACTGAAGCTTTCTTT
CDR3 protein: CASSGPWDRGGGTEAFF

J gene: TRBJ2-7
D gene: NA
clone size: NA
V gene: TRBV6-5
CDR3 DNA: TGTGCCAGCAGTTACGATGTGTCAGGGTTTTGGTACGAGCAGTACTTC
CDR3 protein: CASSYDVSGFWYEQYF

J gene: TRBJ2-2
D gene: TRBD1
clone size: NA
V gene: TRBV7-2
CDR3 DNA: TGTGCCAGCAGAAGGGACAGGGGAGGAACCGGGGAGCTGTTTTTT
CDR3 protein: CASRRDRGGTGELFF

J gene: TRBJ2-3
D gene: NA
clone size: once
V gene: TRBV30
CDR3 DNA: TGTGCCTGTTCACCCACCAGGCTAGCGCGCACAGATACGCAGTATTTT
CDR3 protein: CACSPTRLARTDTQYF

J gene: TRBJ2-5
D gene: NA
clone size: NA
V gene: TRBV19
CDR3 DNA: TGTGCCAGTAGTAGGACAGAAGAGACCCAGTACTTC
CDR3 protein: CASSRTEETQYF

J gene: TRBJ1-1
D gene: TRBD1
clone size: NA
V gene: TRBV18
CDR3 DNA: TGTGCCAGCTCACCAGGGACAGACCCTCTGAACACTGAAGCTTTCTTT
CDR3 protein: CASSPGTDPLNTEAFF

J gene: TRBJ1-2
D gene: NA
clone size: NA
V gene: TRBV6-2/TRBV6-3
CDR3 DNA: TGTGCCAGCAGTTACTCACGAGATGGCTACACCTTC
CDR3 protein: CASSYSRDGYTF

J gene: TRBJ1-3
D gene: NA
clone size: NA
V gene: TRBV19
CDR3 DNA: TGTGCCAGTAGTATCGGCAGCCTAACTGGAAACACCATATATTTT
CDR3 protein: CASSIGSLTGNTIYF

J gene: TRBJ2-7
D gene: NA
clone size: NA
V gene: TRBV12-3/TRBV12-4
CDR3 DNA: TGTGCCAGCAGTATCGGGACCGAGCAGTACTTC
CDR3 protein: CASSIGTEQYF

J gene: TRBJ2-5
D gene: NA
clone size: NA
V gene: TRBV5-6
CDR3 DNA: TGTGCCAGCAGCCTACGGGGCCAAGAGACCCAGTACTTC
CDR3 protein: CASSLRGQETQYF

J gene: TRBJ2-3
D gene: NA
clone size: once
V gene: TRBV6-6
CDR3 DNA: TGTGCCAGCAGTTCCAGCGGAAGGCGCACAGATACGCAGTATTTT
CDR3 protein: CASSSSGRRTDTQYF

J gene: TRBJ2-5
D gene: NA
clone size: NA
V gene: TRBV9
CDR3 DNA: TGTGCCAGCAGCCTCGGACCCCTTGCGGGGTTCCAAGAGACCCAGTACTTC
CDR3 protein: CASSLGPLAGFQETQYF

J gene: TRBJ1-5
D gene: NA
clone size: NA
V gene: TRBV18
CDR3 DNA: TGTGCCAGCTCAGCGCAATCCGGGACAACGTATCAGCCCCAGCATTTT
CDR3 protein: CASSAQSGTTYQPQHF

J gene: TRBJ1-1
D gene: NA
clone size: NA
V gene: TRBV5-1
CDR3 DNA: TGCGCCAGCAGCGAACTGAACACTGAAGCTTTCTTT
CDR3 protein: CASSELNTEAFF

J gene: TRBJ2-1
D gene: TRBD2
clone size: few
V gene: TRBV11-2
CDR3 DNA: TGTGCCAGCAGCGGACTAGCTAGGGGATACAATGAGCAGTTCTTC
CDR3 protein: CASSGLARGYNEQFF

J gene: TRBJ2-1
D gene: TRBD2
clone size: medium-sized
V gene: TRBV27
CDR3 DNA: TGTGCCAGCAGTGCCGGGGGGGGGCCATCAACCCACAATGAGCAGTTCTTC
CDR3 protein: CASSAGGGPSTHNEQFF

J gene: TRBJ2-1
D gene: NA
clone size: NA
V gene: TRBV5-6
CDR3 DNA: TGTGCCAGCAGCTTATTACCCGGCAATGAGCAGTTCTTC
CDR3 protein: CASSLLPGNEQFF

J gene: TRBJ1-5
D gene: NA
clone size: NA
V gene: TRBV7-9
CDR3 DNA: TGTGCCAGCAGCTTAACGGGGATCAATCAGCCCCAGCATTTT
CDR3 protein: CASSLTGINQPQHF

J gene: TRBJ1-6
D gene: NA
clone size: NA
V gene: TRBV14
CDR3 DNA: TGTGCCAGCAGCACATCGGGTTCACCCCTCCACTTT
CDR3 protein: CASSTSGSPLHF

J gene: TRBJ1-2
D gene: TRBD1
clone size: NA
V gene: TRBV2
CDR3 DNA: TGTGCCAGCAGTCTTCGACAGGGGGCGGGTGGCTATGGCTACACCTTC
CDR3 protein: CASSLRQGAGGYGYTF

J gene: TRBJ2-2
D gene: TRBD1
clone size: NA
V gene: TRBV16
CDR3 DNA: TGTGCCAGCACCCCAGGGGGCAGCGCGAACACCGGGGAGCTGTTTTTT
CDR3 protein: CASTPGGSANTGELFF

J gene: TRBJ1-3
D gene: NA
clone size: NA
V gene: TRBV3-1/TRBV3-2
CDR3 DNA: TGTGCCAGCAGCCTGAGGACGGCCTCTGGAAACACCATATATTTT
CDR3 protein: CASSLRTASGNTIYF

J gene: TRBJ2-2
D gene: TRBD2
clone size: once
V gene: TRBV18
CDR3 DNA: TGTGCCAGCTCACCGGATCGGGGGGGCGCCACCGGGGAGCTGTTTTTT
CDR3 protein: CASSPDRGGATGELFF

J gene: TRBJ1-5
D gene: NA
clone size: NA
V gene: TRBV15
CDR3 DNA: TGTGCCACCAGCAGTTTAGATTTTCAGCCCCAGCATTTT
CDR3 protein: CATSSLDFQPQHF

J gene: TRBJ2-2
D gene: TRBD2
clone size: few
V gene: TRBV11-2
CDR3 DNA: TGTGCCAGCAGCCGGACTAGGCCCGGGGAGCTGTTTTTT
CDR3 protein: CASSRTRPGELFF

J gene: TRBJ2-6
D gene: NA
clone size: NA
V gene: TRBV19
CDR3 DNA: TGTGCCAGTAGTCCACTTCAGACAGTAGGGGCCAACGTCCTGACTTTC
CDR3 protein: CASSPLQTVGANVLTF

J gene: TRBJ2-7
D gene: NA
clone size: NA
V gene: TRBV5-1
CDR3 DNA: TGCGCCAGCAGCCCCAGCGGACACAGCTCCTACGAGCAGTACTTC
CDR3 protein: CASSPSGHSSYEQYF

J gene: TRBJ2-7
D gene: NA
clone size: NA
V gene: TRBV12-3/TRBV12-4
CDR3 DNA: TGTGCCAGCAGTCGGGGATCCGAGCAGTACTTC
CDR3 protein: CASSRGSEQYF

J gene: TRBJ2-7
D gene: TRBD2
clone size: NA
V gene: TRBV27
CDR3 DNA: TGTGCCAGCAGCCCCTATCTAGCGGAGAGCTACGAGCAGTACTTC
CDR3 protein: CASSPYLAESYEQYF

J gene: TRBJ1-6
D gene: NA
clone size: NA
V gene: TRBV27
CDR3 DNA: TGTGCCAGCAGTTTAAGGGACGGTAATTCACCCCTCCACTTT
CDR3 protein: CASSLRDGNSPLHF